The 8 T cell receptor beta chains below come from one sample, sequenced in a study of PD-1 blockade in classical Hodgkin lymphoma. Clones were read by immunoSEQ multiplex PCR, and TCRdb kept only the in-frame ones, dropping some. The sample includes some 64,000 clones, 70% to 90% of them seen just once. Every single patient, without exception, relapsed after autologous stem cell transplantation, and brentuximab vedotin exposure varied. The specimen comprised peripheral blood mononuclear cells (PBMCs), sampled at baseline. The source of these receptors is a human donor with classical Hodgkin lymphoma.

The chain employs TRBV27 and TRBJ1-6, with 8 bases that match TRBD1. The CDR3 is 15 residues long. The V gene's germline CDR1 is MNHEY and CDR2 SMNVEV (reference sequence). V shed 2 bases, J shed 7 bases, and the junction held 4 bases outside the gene matches. The CDR3 loop is CASSLRTGSNSPLHF. Written as DNA, the CDR3 is TGTGCCAGCAGTTTACGGACAGGGTCGAATTCACCCCTCCACTTT.

This clone was recorded a few times. The chain carries TRBV15 and TRBJ2-4; 7 bases agree with TRBD1. Germline V gives CDR1 LNHNV, CDR2 YYDKDF (reference sequence). The V and J ends lost 6 bases and 0 bases, in that order; junction bases with no gene match: 5. CDR3 length: 15 amino acids. CDR3 loop: CATSKDRIAKNIQYF. CDR3 sequence (DNA): TGTGCCACCAGTAAGGACAGGATAGCCAAAAACATTCAGTACTTC.

This sequence joins TRBV7-2 and TRBJ2-5; TRBD2 aligns across 10 bases. The CDR3 contains 17 residues. Trimming removed 3 bases from V and 2 bases from J; junction bases left unmatched: 9. Germline V lookup: CDR1 SGHTA, CDR2 FQGNSA. Here the CDR3 reads CASSLRSSGGSQETQYF. Written as DNA, the CDR3 is TGTGCCAGCAGCTTGAGGTCTAGCGGGGGCTCACAAGAGACCCAGTACTTC.

This chain connects TRBV9 to TRBJ2-2; D unresolved. Trimming cost V 0 bases and J 0 bases, with 6 bases left between them. Per the germline V gene, CDR1 is SGDLS and CDR2 is YYNGEE. This CDR3 is built from 15 residues. CDR3 residues: CASSVVGSNTGELFF. The CDR3, as DNA: TGTGCCAGCAGCGTAGTCGGTTCGAACACCGGGGAGCTGTTTTTT.

The chain has TRBV4-2 and TRBJ2-5; 9 bases fit TRBD2. V gave up 0 bases and J gave up 5 bases; unmatched junction bases: 10. There are 17 residues in the CDR3. The germline gives CDR1 LGHNA, CDR2 YNFKEQ. CDR3 sequence reads: CASSQDRSLAGYETQYF. The CDR3 region has the DNA TGTGCCAGCAGCCAAGATCGTTCTCTAGCGGGGTATGAGACCCAGTACTTC.

The chain is built from TRBV5-1 and TRBJ2-5, with TRBD1 matching over 8 bases. Germline CDR1 is SGHRS and CDR2 is YFSETQ. Trimming removed 4 bases from V and 5 bases from J; junction bases left unmatched: 7. This CDR3 comprises 14 residues. The CDR3 reads CASSPLTGDETQYF. The DNA for the CDR3 is TGCGCCAGCAGCCCCCTGACAGGGGACGAGACCCAGTACTTC.

This clone was detected only once. This chain connects TRBV27 to TRBJ2-7; 8 bases agree with TRBD1. Germline assignment: CDR1 MNHEY and CDR2 SMNVEV (reference sequence). The CDR3 has 14 residues. With V trimmed by 0 bases and J by 4 bases, 2 bases remained unmatched. The CDR3 spells CASSLSGQEYEQYF. The CDR3 coding sequence is TGTGCCAGCAGTTTATCGGGACAGGAGTACGAGCAGTACTTC.

The V and J genes are TRBV9 and TRBJ2-7, with 8 bases lining up with TRBD1. Per germline, CDR1 SGDLS and CDR2 YYNGEE. The V segment lost 4 bases and the J segment 3 bases; nucleotides outside the gene matches: 9. CDR3 size: 15 residues. This CDR3 reads CASSSQTGEVYEQYF. As DNA, the CDR3 is TGTGCCAGCAGCTCCCAGACAGGGGAGGTCTACGAGCAGTACTTC.